This TCR beta chain is drawn from a study of cytomegalovirus exposure and HLA in healthy donors. As for the study in general: Assignment to the Caucasian-associated ancestry cluster applied to 75% to 85% of the approximately 390 genotyped donors. Study-wide results and caveats: Presence/absence analysis assumed near-uniform sequencing depth across donors. About 87% or about 30% of the time was how often most TCR beta V segments were productive, according to an earlier analysis.

The CDR3 length is 13 residues. The V and J ends lost 10 bases and 4 bases respectively, with 13 bases between them. CDR1 is SNHLY and CDR2 is FYNNEI in the germline V gene. On this clone: Its antigen is currently unknown.

It was with 60 Vbeta and 13 Jbeta primers that the PCR ran. This table comes from immunoSEQ multiplex PCR, and its TCRdb copy is limited to in-frame clones, with some not included. The sample lists over 150,000 clones; under 80% were seen once. V usage is TRBV2 and J usage is TRBJ2-2, with no clear D. Sequencing was carried out using PBMCs. The clonotype was recovered from a woman in her forties or fifties in good health and CMV-seropositive. CDR3 in DNA: TGTGCCACCACATTAAGCGCCACCGGGGAGCTGTTTTTT. This codes for CATTLSATGELFF.